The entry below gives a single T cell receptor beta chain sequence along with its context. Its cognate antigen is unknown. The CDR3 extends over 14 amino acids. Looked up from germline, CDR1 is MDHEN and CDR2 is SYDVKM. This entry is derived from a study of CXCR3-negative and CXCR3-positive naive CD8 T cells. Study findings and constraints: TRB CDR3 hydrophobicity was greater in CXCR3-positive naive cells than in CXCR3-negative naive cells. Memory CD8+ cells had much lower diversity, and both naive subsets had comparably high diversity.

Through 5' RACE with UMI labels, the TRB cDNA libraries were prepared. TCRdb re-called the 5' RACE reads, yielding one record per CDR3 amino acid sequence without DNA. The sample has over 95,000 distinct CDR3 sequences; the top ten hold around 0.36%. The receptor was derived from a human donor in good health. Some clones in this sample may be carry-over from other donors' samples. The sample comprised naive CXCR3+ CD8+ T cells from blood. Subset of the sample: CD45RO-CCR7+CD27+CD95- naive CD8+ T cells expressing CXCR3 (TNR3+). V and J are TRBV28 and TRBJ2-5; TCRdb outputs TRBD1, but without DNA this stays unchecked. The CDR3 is CASSLTGLRETQYF.